These T cell receptor beta chains were read from a single sample in a study of immune evolution from preneoplasia to lung adenocarcinoma. Sequenced by immunoSEQ multiplex PCR; TCRdb stores in-frame clones only, minus some. The sample records roughly 3,400 clones, over 80% being singletons. Specimen: FFPE invasive lung adenocarcinoma tissue. All receptors come from a person aged 65 to 85 with invasive lung adenocarcinoma. CDR3s include the opening cysteine and the closing phenylalanine or tryptophan. The order of the fields is D gene, V gene, CDR3 protein. The D gene is left open where the match is weak.

>TRBD2|TRBV5-8
CASRRTSGRANTGELFF
>NA|TRBV10-3
CAIRARQAYTEAFF
>TRBD1|TRBV27
CASSKQGISTDTQYF
>TRBD2|TRBV7-9
CASSLVGLAEETQYF
>TRBD1|TRBV30
CAWSVPRTGGADTQYF
>TRBD1|TRBV5-6
CASSLRTGETQYF
>TRBD2|TRBV19
CASSRASGPSYEQYF
>NA|TRBV6-5
CASSYGRSYGYTF
>NA|TRBV5-1
CASSLSLATNEQFF
>NA|TRBV27
CASRTGHSNEKLFF
>TRBD2|TRBV27
CASSSSPSGPTYEQYF
>TRBD2|TRBV19
CASRREGTDTQYF
>NA|TRBV28
CASTLLAENNEKLFF
>NA|TRBV27
CASSGPYNEQFF
>NA|TRBV5-6
CASSPGTPTNYGYTF
>NA|TRBV7-2
CASSLEQGVVTEAFF
>NA|TRBV7-6
CASSYTSTSTDTQYF
>NA|TRBV7-9
CASSLSAVGETQYF
>NA|TRBV7-8
CASSFPDYEQYF
>NA|TRBV27
CASSPTVLSSYEQYF
>TRBD1|TRBV11-3
CASSNLMGQENTEAFF
>NA|TRBV18
CASSAGYEQYF
>NA|TRBV2
CASTIRETQYF
>TRBD1|TRBV7-9
CASSAQGDNEQFF
>NA|TRBV18
CASSQDRETQYF
>NA|TRBV30
CAWSVQDNQPQHF
>NA|TRBV6-1
CASSRDYISQETQYF
>TRBD1|TRBV29-1
CSVRQGSDTQYF
>TRBD2|TRBV29-1
CSVEDRREGLNEQFF
>NA|TRBV5-6
CASSLGSWGSYEQYF
>TRBD2|TRBV4-1
CASSQGEREGRFSTQYF
>NA|TRBV2
CASSVQYEQYF